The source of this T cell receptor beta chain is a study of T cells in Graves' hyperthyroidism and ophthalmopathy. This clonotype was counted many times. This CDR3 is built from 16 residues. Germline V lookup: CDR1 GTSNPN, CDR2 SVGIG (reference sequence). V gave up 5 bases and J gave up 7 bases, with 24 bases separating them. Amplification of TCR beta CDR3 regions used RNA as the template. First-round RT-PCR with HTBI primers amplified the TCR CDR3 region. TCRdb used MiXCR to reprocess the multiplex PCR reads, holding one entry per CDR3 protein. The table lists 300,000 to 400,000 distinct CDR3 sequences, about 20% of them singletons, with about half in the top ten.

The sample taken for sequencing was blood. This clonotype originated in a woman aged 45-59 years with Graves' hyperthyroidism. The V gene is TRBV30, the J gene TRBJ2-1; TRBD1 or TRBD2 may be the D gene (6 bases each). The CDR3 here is CAWVQGGSLLGNEQFF. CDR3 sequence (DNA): TGTGCCTGGGTACAAGGGGGGTCCCTTCTGGGGAATGAGCAGTTCTTC. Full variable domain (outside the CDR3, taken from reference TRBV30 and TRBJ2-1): SQTIHQWPATLVQPVGSPLSLECTVEGTSNPNLYWYRQAAGRGLQLLFYSVGIGQISSEVPQNLSASRPQDRQFILSSKKLLLSDSGFYLCAWVQGGSLLGNEQFFGPGTRLTVL.